This is a list of T cell receptor beta chains from one sample in a study of cytomegalovirus exposure and HLA in healthy donors. Assay: immunoSEQ multiplex PCR; the TCRdb copy retains only in-frame clones and omits some. The table has about 190,000 clones, 75% to 90% seen once. The sample was PBMCs. These receptors were collected from a boy younger than 10 in good health and CMV-seronegative. CDR3s include the opening cysteine and the closing phenylalanine or tryptophan. D genes are given only for firm matches. Part of the rows lack a size; the others show once, few, many or a class for expanded clones.

size,D,J,V,DNA,CDR3
NA,NA,TRBJ2-1,TRBV6-1,TGTGCCAGCAGTGAACCCCTCACAAAGCAGTTCTTC,CASSEPLTKQFF
few,NA,TRBJ1-2,TRBV5-6,TGTGCCAGCAGCTCGTCTAACTATGGCTACACCTTC,CASSSSNYGYTF
NA,TRBD1,TRBJ2-7,TRBV5-6,TGTGCCAGCAGCGGGGACAGCTACGAGCAGTACTTC,CASSGDSYEQYF
NA,NA,TRBJ2-1,TRBV4-3,TGCGCCAGCAGCCAAGAGGCCAGGGATACTACCAATGAGCAGTTCTTC,CASSQEARDTTNEQFF
NA,NA,TRBJ2-2,TRBV14,TGTGCCAGCAGCCAAGATAGGGTCGCTAGCTACACCGGGGAGCTGTTTTTT,CASSQDRVASYTGELFF
NA,NA,TRBJ2-3,TRBV7-2,TGTGCCAGCAGCTTCCCGGGGGGCACAGATACGCAGTATTTT,CASSFPGGTDTQYF
NA,TRBD2,TRBJ2-7,TRBV7-2,TGTGCCAGCAGCCCAGAGGGACTAGCGGGAAGGTACGAGCAGTACTTC,CASSPEGLAGRYEQYF
NA,NA,TRBJ1-3,TRBV29-1,TGCAGCGTGATACAGGCTTCTGGAAACACCATATATTTT,CSVIQASGNTIYF
NA,TRBD1,TRBJ1-3,TRBV7-9,TGTGCCAGCAGCTTAGGTTTCGGGGACAGGGGGCCCGGAAACACCATATATTTT,CASSLGFGDRGPGNTIYF
NA,NA,TRBJ2-1,TRBV9,TGTGCCAGCGCCCTGAGCTCCTACAATGAGCAGTTCTTC,CASALSSYNEQFF
NA,NA,TRBJ2-2,TRBV7-2,TGTGCCAGCAGCTTATCACTCGTCGGGGAGCTGTTTTTT,CASSLSLVGELFF
NA,NA,TRBJ2-7,TRBV27,TGTGCCAGCAGTTTATCTTCTACCGCAACCTACGAGCAGTACTTC,CASSLSSTATYEQYF
NA,NA,TRBJ2-1,TRBV25-1,TGTGCCAGCAGTGAACAGGTGGCAGGGAAGTTCAGTGAGCAGTTCTTC,CASSEQVAGKFSEQFF
NA,NA,TRBJ2-7,TRBV5-4,TGTGCCAGCAGCTTGGAGAGGTACTACGAGCAGTACTTC,CASSLERYYEQYF
NA,NA,TRBJ1-2,TRBV7-8,TGTGCCAGCAGCCCCCTTGACAGATATGGCTACACCTTC,CASSPLDRYGYTF
once,NA,TRBJ2-1,TRBV6-1,TGTGCCAGCAGTGACTTTTTTGAGCAGTTCTTC,CASSDFFEQFF
NA,TRBD1,TRBJ1-2,TRBV9,TGTGCCAGCAGCGTAGCTTGGGACAGTACAAACTATGGCTACACCTTC,CASSVAWDSTNYGYTF
NA,TRBD2,TRBJ2-3,TRBV13,TGTGCCAGCAGCTCCGGACTAGCGGGCCTTGATACGCAGTATTTT,CASSSGLAGLDTQYF
once,TRBD1,TRBJ1-2,TRBV19,TGTGCTAGTAGTACCCCGGGACAGCTTAACTATGGCTACACCTTC,CASSTPGQLNYGYTF
NA,TRBD2,TRBJ2-1,TRBV7-6,TGTGCCAGCAGCTTGATAGCGGGAGGTTACAATGAGCAGTTCTTC,CASSLIAGGYNEQFF
few,TRBD1,TRBJ2-5,TRBV4-2,TGTGCCAGCAGCCAGAGACAGGGGGCATCGGAGACCCAGTACTTC,CASSQRQGASETQYF
NA,NA,TRBJ2-1,TRBV27,TGTGCCAGCAGTTTATCTGAAAGTCCCGGTGAGCAGTTCTTC,CASSLSESPGEQFF
NA,TRBD2,TRBJ2-5,TRBV14,TGTGCCAGCAGCCAAGAGTCACGGCTAGCGGGGGGATCGGAGACCCAGTACTTC,CASSQESRLAGGSETQYF
NA,NA,TRBJ2-5,TRBV5-6,TGTGCCAGCAGCAAGCCGGGACTGGGAGAGACCCAGTACTTC,CASSKPGLGETQYF
NA,NA,TRBJ2-5,TRBV6-1,TGTGCCAGCAGTCCCTTGAGAAGCGGCCAAGAGACCCAGTACTTC,CASSPLRSGQETQYF
NA,TRBD1,TRBJ1-1,TRBV6-5,TGTGCCAGCAGTTACTATCGCTCGGACAGGACTGAAGCTTTCTTT,CASSYYRSDRTEAFF
NA,NA,TRBJ2-3,TRBV5-8,TGTGCCAGCAGCTTGGCTAGTAGCGTTAACACAGATACGCAGTATTTT,CASSLASSVNTDTQYF
NA,NA,TRBJ2-5,TRBV7-2,TGTGCCAGCAGCTTAGTTTACAGAGAGACCCAGTACTTC,CASSLVYRETQYF
NA,TRBD1,TRBJ1-2,TRBV5-6,TGTGCCAGCAGCCTCGGGACAGGCGATGGCTACACCTTC,CASSLGTGDGYTF
NA,NA,TRBJ1-6,TRBV2,TGTGCCAGCAGTGAAGTCAGGGATAATTCACCCCTCCACTTT,CASSEVRDNSPLHF
NA,TRBD2,TRBJ2-3,TRBV13,TGTGCCAGCAGCATCGGGACTAGCAGCACAGATACGCAGTATTTT,CASSIGTSSTDTQYF
once,TRBD2,TRBJ2-1,TRBV6-5,TGTGCCAGCAGTGCCACTAGCGGGGTAAATGAGCAGTTCTTC,CASSATSGVNEQFF
NA,NA,TRBJ1-2,TRBV6-1,TGTGCCAACAGTGCCCGGTTGGGGGGGACCCGCTATGGCTACACCTTC,CANSARLGGTRYGYTF
NA,NA,TRBJ1-2,TRBV9,TGTGCCAGCGGGGAGACAGGCGCGGATGGCTACACCTTC,CASGETGADGYTF
once,NA,TRBJ2-7,TRBV5-4,TGTGCCAGCAGCCGGGATCACACCGGGGAGCAGTACTTC,CASSRDHTGEQYF
NA,NA,TRBJ1-1,TRBV30,TGTGCCTGGAGTCCCGGGAGGGGCACTGAAGCTTTCTTT,CAWSPGRGTEAFF
NA,TRBD1,TRBJ2-7,TRBV6-5,TGTGCCAGCAGGTCGCCGGGACAGGGACGAGACGAGCAGTACTTC,CASRSPGQGRDEQYF
NA,TRBD2,TRBJ2-1,TRBV7-2,TGTGCCAGCAGCTGGACTAGCGGGGGGTCTAATGAGCAGTTCTTC,CASSWTSGGSNEQFF
few,NA,TRBJ1-1,TRBV6-1,TGTGCCAGCAGTGACGACCGGAGGCAGGAAGCTTTCTTT,CASSDDRRQEAFF
NA,TRBD1,TRBJ1-5,TRBV15,TGTGCCACCAGCCAAGACAGGGAGGTCCTCAATCAGCCCCAGCATTTT,CATSQDREVLNQPQHF
NA,NA,TRBJ1-2,TRBV25-1,TGTGCCAGCAGTGAGTTGGTGGGCGGCTACACCTTC,CASSELVGGYTF
few,NA,TRBJ2-7,TRBV27,TGTGCCAGCAAACCGAGACATTACTACGAGCAGTACTTC,CASKPRHYYEQYF
NA,NA,TRBJ2-7,TRBV5-5,TGTGCCAGCAGCTTGGGCAGAATCTCCTACGAGCAGTACTTC,CASSLGRISYEQYF
few,NA,TRBJ2-1,TRBV10-3,TGTGCCATCAGTGAGCGGGGGATCAATGAGCAGTTCTTC,CAISERGINEQFF
NA,TRBD2,TRBJ2-1,TRBV4-2,TGTGCCAGCAGCCAAGCCCCGGCGGGAGGGCAGGGGAATGAGCAGTTCTTC,CASSQAPAGGQGNEQFF